This T cell receptor (beta chain) was retrieved from a study of technical replicates of blood from several donors. This clone was counted once. Here immunoSEQ multiplex PCR was the method, and the copy in TCRdb shows in-frame clones only, minus some. The data show about 70,000 clones, about 96% seen once. Sequencing was done on a sample of T cells isolated from PBMCs. The source of this sequence is a human donor in good health.

The CDR3 DNA sequence: TGTGCCAGCAGCGAACAGGGGGCTACCTACGAGCAGTACTTC. It is translated as CASSEQGATYEQYF. The chain employs TRBV4-2 and TRBJ2-7; 9 bases line up with TRBD1. The CDR3 sequence is 14 residues long. The ends lost 5 bases at V and 2 bases at J; junction bases unmatched: 4. Germline loops: CDR1 LGHNA, CDR2 YNFKEQ.